The clone carrying this T cell receptor (beta chain) was picked up a small number of times. The data were taken from a study of blood T cell repertoires in COVID-19. Turning to the study itself: Specimens from acute and convalescent COVID-19 originated in the United States, Italy and Spain. In each case, the material was cDNA or gDNA derived from T cells, B-cell-depleted T cells, or PBMCs.

This CDR3 comprises 13 residues. V gave up 10 bases and J gave up 6 bases, with 13 bases separating them. Per the germline V gene, CDR1 is MNHEY and CDR2 is SVGAGI. The data were produced by immunoSEQ multiplex PCR, yet TCRdb's version contains in-frame clones alone and is incomplete. The data show about 200,000 clones, with 82% seen just once and less than 9.5% held by the top ten. Enrolled during active infection, Seattle patients were then followed longitudinally. The TCR sequence derives from a woman aged 55 to 70 with COVID-19, enrolled during active disease. V usage is TRBV6-5 and J usage is TRBJ1-6; D is uncertain. The sample taken for sequencing was peripheral blood. The CDR3 DNA sequence: TGTGCCACCGGGCGGGCGTCTAATTCACCCCTCCACTTT. Its translation is CATGRASNSPLHF.